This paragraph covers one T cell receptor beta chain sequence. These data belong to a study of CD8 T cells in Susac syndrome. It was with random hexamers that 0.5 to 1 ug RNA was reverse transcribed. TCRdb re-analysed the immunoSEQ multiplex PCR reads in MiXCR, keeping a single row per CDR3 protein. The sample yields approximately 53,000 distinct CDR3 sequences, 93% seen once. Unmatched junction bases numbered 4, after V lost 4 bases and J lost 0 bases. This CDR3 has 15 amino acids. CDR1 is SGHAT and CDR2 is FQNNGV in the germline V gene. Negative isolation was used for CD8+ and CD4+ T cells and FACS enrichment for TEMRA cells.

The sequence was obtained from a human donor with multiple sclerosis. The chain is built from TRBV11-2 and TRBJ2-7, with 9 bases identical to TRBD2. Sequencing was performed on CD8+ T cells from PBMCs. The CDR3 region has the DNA TGTGCCAGCAGCTCCAGCGGGGGGCTCTCCTACGAGCAGTACTTC. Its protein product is CASSSSGGLSYEQYF.